The sequence of this T cell receptor beta chain was determined in a study of human T cells and chemical hapten exposure. Study-level information: From small differences in pooled library volume came most of the variation in per-sample TCR yields.

The V and J ends lost 5 bases and 5 bases, in that order; junction bases with no gene match: 2. This CDR3 has 15 amino acids. The germline gives CDR1 SGHTA, CDR2 FQGNSA. TCRdb independently ran MiXCR on the RACE reads; one entry per CDR3 protein. Of just under 350,000 distinct CDR3 sequences in the sample, 5.5% to 8% were seen once. Time point: patch test 1, 2 weeks after DPC sensitization. Stated treatment: therapeutic diphenylcyclopropenone sensitization with weekly scalp DPC. To note about this clonotype: Its antigen is unknown.

The study, taken as a whole, reports: It should be noted that donors had alopecia, so their immune response may differ from healthy people's.

The specimen was whole blood, collected in connection with sensitization to the hapten diphenylcyclopropenone (DPC). The receptor comes from a woman aged 18-29 years with alopecia areata. Some clones in this sample may be carry-over from other donors' samples. V and J are TRBV7-2 and TRBJ2-4, with 14 nucleotides matching TRBD2. CDR3 sequence (DNA): TGTGCCAGCAGCACGGGACTAGCGGGGGAAAACATTCAGTACTTC. Translation gives CASSTGLAGENIQYF.